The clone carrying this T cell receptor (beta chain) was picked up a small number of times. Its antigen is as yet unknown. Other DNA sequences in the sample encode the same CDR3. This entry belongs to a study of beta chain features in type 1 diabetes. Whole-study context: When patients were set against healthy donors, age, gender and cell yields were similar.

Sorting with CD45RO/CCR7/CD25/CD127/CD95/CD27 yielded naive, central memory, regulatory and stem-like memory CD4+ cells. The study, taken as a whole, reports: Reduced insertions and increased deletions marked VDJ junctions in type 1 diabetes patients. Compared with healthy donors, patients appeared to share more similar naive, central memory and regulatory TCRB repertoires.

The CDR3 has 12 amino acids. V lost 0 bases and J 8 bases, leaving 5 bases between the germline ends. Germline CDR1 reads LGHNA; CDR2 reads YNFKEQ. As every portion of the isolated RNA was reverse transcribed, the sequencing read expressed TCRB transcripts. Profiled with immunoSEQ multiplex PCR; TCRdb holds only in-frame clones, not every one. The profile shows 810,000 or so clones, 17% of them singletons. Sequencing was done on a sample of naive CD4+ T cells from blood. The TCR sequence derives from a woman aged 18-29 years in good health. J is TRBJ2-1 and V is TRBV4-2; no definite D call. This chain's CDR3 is CASSQDRDEQFF. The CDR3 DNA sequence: TGTGCCAGCAGCCAAGATCGCGATGAGCAGTTCTTC.